The 7 T cell receptor beta chains reported below all come from one sample, sequenced in a study of technical replicates of blood from several donors. Using immunoSEQ multiplex PCR, the repertoire was profiled, and TCRdb retains in-frame clones only, with some absent. The sample shows approximately 70,000 clones, over 80% of them seen only once. Sequencing used T cells isolated from PBMCs. These receptors all come from a human donor in good health.

The chain is built from TRBV27 and TRBJ2-7; D gene ambiguous. Germline CDR1 reads MNHEY; CDR2 reads SMNVEV (reference sequence). The CDR3 has 13 residues. V lost 4 bases and J lost 0, with 7 bases in between. The CDR3 DNA sequence: TGTGCCAGCAGTTCACTACCCTCCTACGAGCAGTACTTC. This gives the protein CASSSLPSYEQYF.

The gene calls are TRBV10-3 and TRBJ1-1, with 7 bases lining up with TRBD1. V lost 7 bases to trimming and J lost 10 bases; unmatched junction nucleotides: 15. The V gene's germline CDR1 is ENHRY and CDR2 SYGVKD. This CDR3 has 14 amino acids. The CDR3 loop reads CAIIRDRSLIGAFF. CDR3 sequence (DNA): TGTGCCATCATCCGGGACAGATCTCTGATTGGAGCTTTCTTT.

The chain combines TRBV4-1 with TRBJ1-5, with D uncertain. The germline V and J ends were trimmed by 1 base and 6 bases, with 13 bases remaining between them. CDR3 length: 15 amino acids. In germline, CDR1 is MGHRA, CDR2 YSYEKL. The CDR3 bases are TGCGCCAGCAGCCAAGCTCCCGGATCGGGTCAGCCCCAGCATTTT. It translates to CASSQAPGSGQPQHF.

This chain connects TRBV6-5 to TRBJ1-2; 7 bases line up with TRBD1. Germline lookup yields CDR1 MNHEY and CDR2 SVGAGI. The CDR3 totals 14 residues. J was trimmed by 7 bases and V by 5 bases; bases with no gene match: 10. The CDR3 spells CASSPDRELIGYTF. The CDR3 bases are TGTGCCAGCAGTCCCGACAGGGAATTAATTGGCTACACCTTC.

The chain carries TRBV6-1 and TRBJ2-7, with TRBD2 matching over 8 bases. The junction had 8 bases not matched to a gene; V was cut back by 10 bases and J by 3 bases. CDR1 is MNHNS, CDR2 SASEGT, per germline. The CDR3 is 13 residues long. CDR3 protein: CANSAGGDYEQYF. CDR3 DNA: TGTGCCAACAGCGCGGGGGGCGACTACGAGCAGTACTTC.

This clone was detected a few times. The rearrangement joins TRBV6-5 to TRBJ1-2, with 7 bases identical to TRBD1. V gave up 9 bases and J gave up 2 bases; unmatched junction bases: 6. Germline V CDR1 and CDR2: MNHEY, SVGAGI. The length of the CDR3 is 13 residues. Written as DNA, the CDR3 is TGTGCCAGTCACAGGGGATCCAACTATGGCTACACCTTC. This translates into CASHRGSNYGYTF.

This chain joins TRBV9 and TRBJ1-2, with TRBD1 matching 10 bases. The CDR3 extends over 19 amino acids. With 4 bases clipped from V and 5 bases from J, the junction kept 20 bases outside the gene matches. Germline lookup yields CDR1 SGDLS and CDR2 YYNGEE. The CDR3 protein is CASSLKPGTGVLQGYGYTF. The CDR3 region has the DNA TGTGCCAGCAGCCTCAAACCCGGGACAGGGGTATTGCAAGGATATGGCTACACCTTC.